This T cell receptor (beta chain) came from a study of blood T cell repertoires in COVID-19 (dated by TCRdb to the early 2020s). For context, the study as a whole: The collaborator samples originated in the United States, Italy and Spain and spanned the acute and convalescent phases of COVID-19. The prospective study material was composed of cDNA or gDNA derived from T cells, B-cell-depleted T cells, or PBMCs. Deeply sampled blood TCRbeta repertoires from subjects exposed to, actively infected with, or recovered from COVID-19 were included in the dataset. The repertoires were released in a freely available public database intended as a resource for research on the immune response to SARS-CoV-2. The samples were drawn from two sources: the first 160 participants of the ongoing ImmuneRACE study, and over 950 subjects contributed by 6 global collaborators. A de-identified subject ID, COVID-19 status, age in years and sex were almost always included in the sample metadata. HLA class I and class II types, where available, came from metadata supplied by the sample provider rather than from assay-based typing. The investigation overall reported the following: Clinical and demographic metadata were provided uncurated, with the amount varying by source and participant.

V loses 10 bases of germline sequence and J loses 0 bases, and the interval between the two ends is 15 bases. CDR1 is given as KGHDR and CDR2 as SFDVKD, both from the germline V gene. The CDR3 holds 15 amino acids from the cysteine to the phenylalanine. The read is trimmed to its CDR3 DNA, 45 bases read in frame from base 1. TCRbeta CDR3 regions were amplified from genomic DNA using the immunoSEQ Assay, a bias-controlled multiplex PCR. The authors' analysis ran thus. The number of nucleated cells in each sample was estimated from the amplification of reference gene primers within the assay. To quantify the absolute abundance of each unique TCRbeta CDR3 rearrangement, sequence reads were collapsed and filtered. For each sample, productive Simpson clonality was calculated as the square root of Simpson's diversity index over productive rearrangements. TCRdb re-hosts the immuneACCESS table, in-frame sequences only. Its copies lack some clones; in the studies checked, an unresolved V gene accounts for under half of them, and the cause for the rest is not known. V and J calls and clone size are copied from that table; D and trimming were computed from the DNA. The sample table contains fewer than 300,000 clones; only one count was recorded for around 90% of them. The top ten clonotypes cover just over 2.5% of the sample.

In Seattle, one collaborating source enrolled patients while the infection was active and tracked those patients longitudinally over the course of disease. Each collaborating institution followed its own protocols to collect whole blood in K2EDTA tubes. For TCRbeta analysis, collaborators shipped samples in one of three forms: frozen whole blood, isolated PBMCs, or DNA extracted from either of those sample types. Concerning this clone itself: The specificity of this receptor is unknown. No base qualities exist here, and no much larger clone lies one base off it.

This sequence was found in a person under 30 with COVID-19, enrolled during active disease. The sample comprised peripheral blood. The sequence links TRBV24-1 to TRBJ2-1; the D gene is perhaps TRBD2, on 5 matching bases. The DNA sequence is as follows: TGTGCCACAGAAGGATTAGCGTCCTCCTACAATGAGCAGTTCTTC. Its translation reads: CATEGLASSYNEQFF.